This TCR beta chain was recorded in a study of graft-versus-host responses after intestinal transplantation. Study-level information: In this cohort, recipients had multivisceral, liver-intestinal, or isolated intestinal transplants. Following induction with anti-thymocyte globulin, all recipients were given tacrolimus and steroids for two to three years. Study outcomes and limitations: Marrow from the recipient contained GvH clones, some of which had appeared first in ileum or blood. The highest levels of circulating GvH clones went along with early declines in HvG clones after transplant.

Notes on this clone: Its matching antigen is unknown.

CDR1 SGHNT and CDR2 YYREEE come from the germline V gene (reference sequence). Trimming took 4 bases from V and 5 from J, leaving 12 bases between them. CDR3 length equals 13 residues. The data were produced by immunoSEQ multiplex PCR, yet TCRdb's version contains in-frame clones alone and is incomplete. The top ten hold just under 5% of the sample, which has about 6,700 clones, 70% to 90% seen once. The V gene is TRBV5-4, the J gene TRBJ2-5; either TRBD1 or TRBD2 may fit D (5 bases each). The sequencing used PBMCs, collected around 90 days after transplant. The TCR originated in a human patient who received an intestinal transplant, so some T cells may come from the graft donor. The CDR3 spells CASSPGTPETQYF. CDR3 bases: TGTGCCAGCAGCCCCGGGACCCCGGAGACCCAGTACTTC.